One and the same sample provided the 9 T cell receptor beta chains below, sequenced in a study of shared T cell receptors in the human thymus (dated by TCRdb to the early 2020s). The protocol used for the library was the immunoSEQ multiplex PCR assay. Here the immuneACCESS table is served through TCRdb, limited to in-frame sequences with V and J called. Missing clones are a known gap in these copies; in checked studies unresolved V genes cover under half, and the rest lacks a known reason. The sample contains 630,000 or so clones, more than 70% of them found a single time. Roughly 0.0087% of the sample is in the top ten clones. The sample also formed part of further work on human thymus T cells.

Sequenced sample: thymocytes. The receptor set was obtained from a boy in the first two years of life with a congenital heart defect. Donor details come from another sample of the same person, matched by shared clones.

The chain joins TRBV15 to TRBJ2-3, with 12 bases fitting TRBD2. The junction had 0 bases not matched to a gene; V was cut back by 1 base and J by 1 base. CDR3 length: 16 amino acids. From germline, CDR1 is LNHNV and CDR2 YYDKDF (reference sequence). CDR3 nucleotides: TGTGCCACCAGCAGAGGACTAGCGGGGGGCACAGATACGCAGTATTTT. Translating it yields CATSRGLAGGTDTQYF.

Concerning this clone: Mismatch with germline at one junction end may stem from a read error. Other DNA sequences within the sample encode an identical CDR3. The chain joins TRBV7-8 to TRBJ2-7, with 12 bases fitting TRBD2. Germline V gene lookup returns CDR1 SGHVS and CDR2 FQNEAQ. The CDR3 totals 14 residues. CDR3 sequence (DNA): TGTGCCAGCAGCCTAGCGGGAGGGTCCTACGAGCAGTACTTC. It yields the protein CASSLAGGSYEQYF. Using reference TRBV7-8 and TRBJ2-7 for the parts outside the CDR3, the full variable domain is GAGVSQSPRYKVAKRGQDVALRCDPISGHVSLFWYQQALGQGPEFLTYFQNEAQLDKSGLPSDRFFAERPEGSVSTLKIQRTQQEDSAVYLCASSLAGGSYEQYFGPGTRLTVT.

This clone came up once. The chain has TRBV27 and TRBJ1-2; no definite D call. The CDR3 is 17 amino acids. Germline CDR1 MNHEY, CDR2 SMNVEV (reference sequence). Trimming took 4 bases from V and 9 from J, leaving 27 bases between them. The CDR3 region is CASSSNSNLPDELSYTF. In nucleotides, the CDR3 is TGTGCCAGCAGTTCCAATTCCAACCTACCTGATGAGCTGAGCTACACCTTC.

The chain recombines TRBV7-9 with TRBJ2-2, with D possibly TRBD2 on 10 matching bases. Per germline, CDR1 SEHNR and CDR2 FQNEAQ (reference sequence). The V end was cut by 6 bases, the J end by 6 bases, with 26 bases between. CDR3 length: 18 residues. The CDR3, as DNA: TGTGCCAGCAGACCGACAGGGGGGCCTAGCGGGGGTTCCGGGGAGCTGTTTTTT. Protein sequence: CASRPTGGPSGGSGELFF.

The chain is built from TRBV27 and TRBJ2-1; 9 positions match TRBD2. V dropped 4 bases and J dropped 0; count of bases not matched to a gene: 10. The CDR3 extends over 18 amino acids. Germline assignment: CDR1 MNHEY and CDR2 SMNVEV (reference sequence). The CDR3 coding sequence is TGTGCCAGCAGTTCTAGGACTAGCGTCTTGTACTCCTACAATGAGCAGTTCTTC. It translates to CASSSRTSVLYSYNEQFF.

The CDR3 sequence: CASSYLPSAQPQHF. The CDR3 coding sequence is TGTGCCAGCAGTTACCTGCCTAGTGCTCAGCCCCAGCATTTT. This sequence joins TRBV6-6 and TRBJ1-5; D ambiguous. The CDR3 has 14 residues. Trimming cost V 2 bases and J 6 bases, with 11 bases left between them. Germline assignment: CDR1 MNHNY and CDR2 SVGAGI (reference sequence).

This clone appeared a few times. The chain is built from TRBV14 and TRBJ1-6, with TRBD1 matching over 9 bases. There are 18 residues in the CDR3. V lost 3 bases and J lost 7; bases outside the gene matches: 13. Germline assignment: CDR1 SGHDN and CDR2 FVKESK. The CDR3 DNA sequence: TGTGCCAGCAGCCACAGAGGGGGAGACAGGGGGTTCAATTCACCCCTCCACTTT. This codes for CASSHRGGDRGFNSPLHF.

The chain links TRBV15 to TRBJ2-7; TRBD2 might be the D (5 bases). Germline CDR1 LNHNV, CDR2 YYDKDF (reference sequence). This CDR3 has 18 residues. V lost 0 bases and J 0 bases, leaving 18 bases between the germline ends. CDR3 nucleotide sequence: TGTGCCACCAGCAGAGAAGTCGGGAACAACTGGAGCTCCTACGAGCAGTACTTC. Translating it yields CATSREVGNNWSSYEQYF.

This chain links TRBV4-3 with TRBJ1-1; D uncertain. Germline V gene lookup returns CDR1 LGHNA and CDR2 YSLEER. V gave up 0 bases and J gave up 1 base, with 6 bases separating them. The CDR3 runs 14 residues. Written as DNA, the CDR3 is TGCGCCAGCAGCCAAGAACCCAGGAACACTGAAGCTTTCTTT. Amino acid sequence: CASSQEPRNTEAFF.